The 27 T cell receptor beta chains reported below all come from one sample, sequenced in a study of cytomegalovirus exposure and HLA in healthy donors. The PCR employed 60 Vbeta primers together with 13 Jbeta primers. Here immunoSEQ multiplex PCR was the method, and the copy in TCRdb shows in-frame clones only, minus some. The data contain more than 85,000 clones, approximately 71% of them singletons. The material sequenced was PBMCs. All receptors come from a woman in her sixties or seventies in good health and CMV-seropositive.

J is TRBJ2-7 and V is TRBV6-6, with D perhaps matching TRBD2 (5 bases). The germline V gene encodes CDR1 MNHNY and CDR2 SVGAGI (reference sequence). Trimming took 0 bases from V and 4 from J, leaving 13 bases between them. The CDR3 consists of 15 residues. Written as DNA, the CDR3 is TGTGCCAGCAGTTACTCGAGGAGGATAGGATACGAGCAGTACTTC. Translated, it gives CASSYSRRIGYEQYF.

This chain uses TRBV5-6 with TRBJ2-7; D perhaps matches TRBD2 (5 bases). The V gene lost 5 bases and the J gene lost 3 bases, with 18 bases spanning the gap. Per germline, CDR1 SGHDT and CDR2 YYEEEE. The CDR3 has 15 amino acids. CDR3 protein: CASRFAWTLGYEQYF. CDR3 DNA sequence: TGTGCCAGCAGATTTGCGTGGACTCTTGGCTACGAGCAGTACTTC.

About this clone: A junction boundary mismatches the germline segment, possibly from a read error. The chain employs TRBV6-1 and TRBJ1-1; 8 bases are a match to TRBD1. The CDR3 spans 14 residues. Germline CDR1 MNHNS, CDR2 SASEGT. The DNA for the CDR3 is TGTGCCAGCCGTGAAGGGACAGGGAACACTGAAGCTTTCTTT. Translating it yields CASREGTGNTEAFF.

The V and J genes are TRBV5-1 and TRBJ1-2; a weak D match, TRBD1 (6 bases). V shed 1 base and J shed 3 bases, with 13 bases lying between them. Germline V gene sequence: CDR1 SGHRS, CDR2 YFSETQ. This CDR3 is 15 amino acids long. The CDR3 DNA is TGCGCCAGCAGCTTGTACCCAGGGGTTGACTATGGCTACACCTTC. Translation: CASSLYPGVDYGYTF.

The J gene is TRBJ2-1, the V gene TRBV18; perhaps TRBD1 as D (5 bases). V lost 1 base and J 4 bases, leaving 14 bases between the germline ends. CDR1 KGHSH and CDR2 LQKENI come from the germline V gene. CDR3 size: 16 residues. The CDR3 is CASSPRAGLSYNEQFF. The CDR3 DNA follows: TGTGCCAGCTCACCACGCGCAGGGTTGAGTTACAATGAGCAGTTCTTC.

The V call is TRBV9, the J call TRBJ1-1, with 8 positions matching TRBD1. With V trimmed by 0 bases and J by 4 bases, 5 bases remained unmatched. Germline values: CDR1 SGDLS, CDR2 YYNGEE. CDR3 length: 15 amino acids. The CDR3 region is CASSVGPTGVTEAFF. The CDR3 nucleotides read TGTGCCAGCAGCGTAGGGCCGACAGGGGTCACTGAAGCTTTCTTT.

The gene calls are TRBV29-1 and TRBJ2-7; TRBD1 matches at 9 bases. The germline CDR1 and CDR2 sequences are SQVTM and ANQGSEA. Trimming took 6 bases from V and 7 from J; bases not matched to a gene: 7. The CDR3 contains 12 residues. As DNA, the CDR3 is TGCAGCGTGCGAACAGGGGGCGGAGAGCAGTACTTC. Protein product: CSVRTGGGEQYF.

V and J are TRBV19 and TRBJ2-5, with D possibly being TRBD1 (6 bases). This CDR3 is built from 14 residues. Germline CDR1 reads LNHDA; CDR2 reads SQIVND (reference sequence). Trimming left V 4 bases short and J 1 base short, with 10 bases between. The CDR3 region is CASSTTGIQETQYF. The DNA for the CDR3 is TGTGCCAGTAGTACCACAGGGATCCAAGAGACCCAGTACTTC.

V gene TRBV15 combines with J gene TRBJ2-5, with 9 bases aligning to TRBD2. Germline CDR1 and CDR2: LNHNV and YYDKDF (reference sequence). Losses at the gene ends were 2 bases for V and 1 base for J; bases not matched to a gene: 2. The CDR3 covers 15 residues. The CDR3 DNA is TGTGCCACCAGCAGACTAGCGGGGCCCCAAGAGACCCAGTACTTC. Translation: CATSRLAGPQETQYF.

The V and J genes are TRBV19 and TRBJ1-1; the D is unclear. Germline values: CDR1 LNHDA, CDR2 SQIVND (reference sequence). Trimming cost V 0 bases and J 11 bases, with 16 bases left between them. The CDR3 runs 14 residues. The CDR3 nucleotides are TGTGCCAGTAGTATAGATCTCGGAGGTACGGAGGCTTTCTTT. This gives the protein CASSIDLGGTEAFF.

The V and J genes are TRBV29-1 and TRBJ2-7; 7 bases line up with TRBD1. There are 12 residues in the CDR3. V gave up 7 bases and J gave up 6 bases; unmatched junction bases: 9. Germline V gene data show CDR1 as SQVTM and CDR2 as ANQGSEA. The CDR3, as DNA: TGCAGCGGACTATGGGACAGTGCCGAGCAGTACTTC. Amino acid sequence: CSGLWDSAEQYF.

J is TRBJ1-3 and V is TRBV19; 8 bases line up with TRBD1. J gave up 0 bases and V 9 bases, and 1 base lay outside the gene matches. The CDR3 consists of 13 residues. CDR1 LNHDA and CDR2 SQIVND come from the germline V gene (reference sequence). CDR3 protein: CASDRGSGNTIYF. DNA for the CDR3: TGTGCCAGCGACAGGGGCTCTGGAAACACCATATATTTT.

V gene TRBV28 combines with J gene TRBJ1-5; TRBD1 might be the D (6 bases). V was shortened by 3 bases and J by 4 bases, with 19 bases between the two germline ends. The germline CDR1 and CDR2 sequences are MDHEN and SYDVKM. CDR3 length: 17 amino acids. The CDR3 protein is CASSLGAGVRLNQPQHF. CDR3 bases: TGTGCCAGCAGTTTGGGGGCAGGGGTTCGGCTAAATCAGCCCCAGCATTTT.

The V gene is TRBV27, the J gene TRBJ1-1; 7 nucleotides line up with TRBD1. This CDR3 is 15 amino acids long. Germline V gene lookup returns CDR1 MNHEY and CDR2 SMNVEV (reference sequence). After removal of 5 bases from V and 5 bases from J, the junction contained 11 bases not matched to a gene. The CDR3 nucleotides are TGTGCCAGCAGTCGCTACAGGGGCGGCGGGACTGAAGCTTTCTTT. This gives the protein CASSRYRGGGTEAFF.

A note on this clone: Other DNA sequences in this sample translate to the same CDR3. CDR3 sequence reads: CASSPGTDYGYTF. CDR3 DNA: TGTGCCAGCAGCCCCGGGACAGACTATGGCTACACCTTC. The chain has TRBV6-5 and TRBJ1-2; 7 bases agree with TRBD1. The germline gives CDR1 MNHEY, CDR2 SVGAGI. The V and J ends lost 6 bases and 3 bases, in that order; junction bases with no gene match: 4. The CDR3 has 13 amino acids.

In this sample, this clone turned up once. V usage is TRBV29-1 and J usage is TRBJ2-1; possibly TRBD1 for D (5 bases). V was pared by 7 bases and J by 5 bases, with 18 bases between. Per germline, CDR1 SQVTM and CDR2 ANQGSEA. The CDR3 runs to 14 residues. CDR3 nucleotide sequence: TGCAGCGGTCGCGGAAGGGGAAGACACAATGAGCAGTTCTTC. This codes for CSGRGRGRHNEQFF.

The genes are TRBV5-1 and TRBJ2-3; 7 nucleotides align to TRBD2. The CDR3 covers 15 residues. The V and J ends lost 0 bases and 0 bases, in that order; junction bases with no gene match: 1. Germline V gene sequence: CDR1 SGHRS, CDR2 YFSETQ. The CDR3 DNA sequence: TGCGCCAGCAGCTTGGAGCGGGGTAGCACAGATACGCAGTATTTT. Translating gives CASSLERGSTDTQYF.

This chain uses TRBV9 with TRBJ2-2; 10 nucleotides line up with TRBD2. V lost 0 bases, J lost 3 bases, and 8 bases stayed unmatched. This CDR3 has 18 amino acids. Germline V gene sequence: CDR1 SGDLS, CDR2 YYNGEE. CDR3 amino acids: CASSVAPAGGPYTGELFF. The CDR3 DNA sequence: TGTGCCAGCAGCGTAGCCCCAGCGGGGGGGCCTTACACCGGGGAGCTGTTTTTT. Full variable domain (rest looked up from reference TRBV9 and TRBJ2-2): DSGVTQTPKHLITATGQRVTLRCSPRSGDLSVYWYQQSLDQGLQFLIQYYNGEERAKGNILERFSAQQFPDLHSELNLSSLELGDSALYFCASSVAPAGGPYTGELFFGEGSRLTVL.

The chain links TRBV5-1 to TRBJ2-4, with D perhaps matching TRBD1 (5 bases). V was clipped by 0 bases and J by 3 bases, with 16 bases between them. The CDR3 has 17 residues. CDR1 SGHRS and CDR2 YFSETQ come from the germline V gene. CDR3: CASSLVGQRLGKNIQYF. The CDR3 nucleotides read TGCGCCAGCAGCTTGGTGGGGCAGAGGCTGGGCAAAAACATTCAGTACTTC.

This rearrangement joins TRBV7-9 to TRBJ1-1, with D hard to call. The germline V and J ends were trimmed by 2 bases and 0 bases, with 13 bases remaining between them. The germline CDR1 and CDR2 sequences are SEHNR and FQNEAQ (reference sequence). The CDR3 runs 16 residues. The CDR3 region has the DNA TGTGCCAGCAGCTTACTTGGTACCGGTATGAACACTGAAGCTTTCTTT. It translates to CASSLLGTGMNTEAFF.

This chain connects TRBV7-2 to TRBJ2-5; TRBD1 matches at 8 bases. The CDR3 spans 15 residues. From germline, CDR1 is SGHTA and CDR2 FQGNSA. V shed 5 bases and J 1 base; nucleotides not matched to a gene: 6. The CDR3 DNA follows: TGTGCCAGCAGCGGCTTAGACAGGGGCCAAGAGACCCAGTACTTC. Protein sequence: CASSGLDRGQETQYF.

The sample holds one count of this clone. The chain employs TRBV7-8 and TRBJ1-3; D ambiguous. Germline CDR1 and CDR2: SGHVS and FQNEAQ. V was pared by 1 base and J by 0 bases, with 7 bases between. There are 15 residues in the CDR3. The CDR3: CASSLGVSSGNTIYF. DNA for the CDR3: TGTGCCAGCAGCTTAGGCGTTTCCTCTGGAAACACCATATATTTT. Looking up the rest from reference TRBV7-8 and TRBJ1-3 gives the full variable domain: GAGVSQSPRYKVAKRGQDVALRCDPISGHVSLFWYQQALGQGPEFLTYFQNEAQLDKSGLPSDRFFAERPEGSVSTLKIQRTQQEDSAVYLCASSLGVSSGNTIYFGEGSWLTVV.

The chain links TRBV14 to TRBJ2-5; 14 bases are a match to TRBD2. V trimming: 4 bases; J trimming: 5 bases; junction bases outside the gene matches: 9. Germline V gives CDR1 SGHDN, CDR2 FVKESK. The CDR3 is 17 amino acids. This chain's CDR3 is CASSLRLAGGYRETQYF. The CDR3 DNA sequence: TGTGCCAGCAGCCTCCGACTAGCGGGGGGGTACCGGGAGACCCAGTACTTC. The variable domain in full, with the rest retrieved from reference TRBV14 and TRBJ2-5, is EAGVTQFPSHSVIEKGQTVTLRCDPISGHDNLYWYRRVMGKEIKFLLHFVKESKQDESGMPNNRFLAERTGGTYSTLKVQPAELEDSGVYFCASSLRLAGGYRETQYFGPGTRLLVL.

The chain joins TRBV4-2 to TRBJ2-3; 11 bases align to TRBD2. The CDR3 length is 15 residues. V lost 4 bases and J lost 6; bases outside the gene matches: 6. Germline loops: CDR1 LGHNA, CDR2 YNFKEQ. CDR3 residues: CASSLSGGDLDTQYF. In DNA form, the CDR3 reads TGTGCCAGCAGCCTTAGCGGGGGGGACCTCGATACGCAGTATTTT.

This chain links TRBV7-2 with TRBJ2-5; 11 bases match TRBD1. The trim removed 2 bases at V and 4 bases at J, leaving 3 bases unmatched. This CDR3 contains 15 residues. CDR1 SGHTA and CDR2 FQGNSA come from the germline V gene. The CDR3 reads CASSLWGQGGETQYF. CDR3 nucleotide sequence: TGTGCCAGCAGCTTATGGGGACAGGGGGGAGAGACCCAGTACTTC.

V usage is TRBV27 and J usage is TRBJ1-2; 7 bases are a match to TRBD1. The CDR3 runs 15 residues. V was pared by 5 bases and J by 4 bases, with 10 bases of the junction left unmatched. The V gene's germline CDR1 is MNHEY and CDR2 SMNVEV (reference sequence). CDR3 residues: CASSANRGGGYGYTF. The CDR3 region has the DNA TGTGCCAGCAGTGCAAACAGGGGTGGTGGCTATGGCTACACCTTC.

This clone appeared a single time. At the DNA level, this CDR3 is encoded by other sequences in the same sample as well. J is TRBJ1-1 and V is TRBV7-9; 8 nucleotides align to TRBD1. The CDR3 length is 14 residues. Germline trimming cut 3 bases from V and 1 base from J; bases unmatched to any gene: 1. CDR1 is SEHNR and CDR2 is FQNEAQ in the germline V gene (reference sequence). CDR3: CASSLQGANTEAFF. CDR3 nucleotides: TGTGCCAGCAGCTTGCAGGGGGCGAACACTGAAGCTTTCTTT.